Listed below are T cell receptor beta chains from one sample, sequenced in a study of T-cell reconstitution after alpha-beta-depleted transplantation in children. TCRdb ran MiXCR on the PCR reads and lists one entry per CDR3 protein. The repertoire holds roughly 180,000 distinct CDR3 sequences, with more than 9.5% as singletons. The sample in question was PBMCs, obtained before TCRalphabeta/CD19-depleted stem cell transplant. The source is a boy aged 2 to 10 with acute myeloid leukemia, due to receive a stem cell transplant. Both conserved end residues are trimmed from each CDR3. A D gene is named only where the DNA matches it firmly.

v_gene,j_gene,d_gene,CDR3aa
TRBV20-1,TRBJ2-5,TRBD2,SALGLAGSFQETQY
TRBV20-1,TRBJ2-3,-,SARDPAETSNTQY
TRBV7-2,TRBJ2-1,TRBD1,ASSSRDRVVSEQF
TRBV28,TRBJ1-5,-,ASSFDRQNQPQH
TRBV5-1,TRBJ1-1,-,ASSPGGEWDTEAF
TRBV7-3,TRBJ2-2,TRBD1,ASSGQGGTGELF
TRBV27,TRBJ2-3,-,ASSSPGRSTDTQY
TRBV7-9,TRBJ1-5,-,ASSDNYSNQPQH
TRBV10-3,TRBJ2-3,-,AISEGSGTDTQY
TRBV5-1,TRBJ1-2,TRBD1,ASSLDTTGGADYGYT
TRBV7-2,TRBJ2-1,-,ASSSSTGLDEQF
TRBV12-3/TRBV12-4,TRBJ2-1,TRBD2,ASSHTSGGVQQF
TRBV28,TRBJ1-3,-,ASSPWQSSGNTIY
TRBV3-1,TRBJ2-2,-,ASSQGPGHKNTGELF
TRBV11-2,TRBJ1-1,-,ASSLSLGSEAF
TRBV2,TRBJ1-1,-,ASVAPVVRNTEAF
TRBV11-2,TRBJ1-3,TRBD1,ASSLRGTGDHSGNTIY
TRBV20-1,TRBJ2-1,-,SVGAITSYNEQF
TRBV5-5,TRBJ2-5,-,ASAPWARGETQY
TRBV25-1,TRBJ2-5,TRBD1,ASTQDREGETQY
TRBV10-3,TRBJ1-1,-,AIGGGNTEAF
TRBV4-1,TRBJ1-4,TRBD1,ASSLQGAREKLF
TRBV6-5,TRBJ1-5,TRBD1,ASSYMANRGGNQPQH
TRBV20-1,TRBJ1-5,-,SARSLGNSNQPQH
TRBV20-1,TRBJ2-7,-,SARDPGRTSYEQY
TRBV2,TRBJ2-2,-,ASSEGPTNTGELF
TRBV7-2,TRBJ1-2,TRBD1,ASSPRGGRTNYGYT
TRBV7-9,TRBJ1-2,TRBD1,ASSPASRGDGYT
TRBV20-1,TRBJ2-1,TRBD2,SILADGNLRQF
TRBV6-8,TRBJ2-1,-,ASSYSQGGEQF
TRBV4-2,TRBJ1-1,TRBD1,ASSPSGQGPGNTEAF
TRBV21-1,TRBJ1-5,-,ASSKDRGYSNQPQH
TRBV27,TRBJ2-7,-,ASSLGDPLDEQY
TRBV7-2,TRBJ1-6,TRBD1,ASSTGGKNSPLH
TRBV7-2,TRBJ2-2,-,ASSLAVAGELF
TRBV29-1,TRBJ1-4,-,SVLQGSNEKLF
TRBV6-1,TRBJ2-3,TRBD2,ASSVAGSTDTQY
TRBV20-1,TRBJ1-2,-,SARQSGTNYGYT
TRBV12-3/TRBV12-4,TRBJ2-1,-,ASRDGSSYNEQF
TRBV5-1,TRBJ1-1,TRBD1,ASSLGDRGLGTEAF
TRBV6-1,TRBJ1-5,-,ASSAPSQGRGQPQH
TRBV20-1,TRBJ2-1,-,SARALAYNEQF
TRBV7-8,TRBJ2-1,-,ASSPLTSLLQDEQF
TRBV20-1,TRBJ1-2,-,STETWSGYT
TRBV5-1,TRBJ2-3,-,ASSLGLDPSTDTQY
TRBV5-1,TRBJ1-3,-,ASGRGIPGNTTY
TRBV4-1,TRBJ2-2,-,ASSQGGWATGELF
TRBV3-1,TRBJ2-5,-,ASSQVSDSTSDQY
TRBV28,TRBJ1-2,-,ASSSQGGQYGYT
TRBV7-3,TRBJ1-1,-,ASSSRGPNTEAF